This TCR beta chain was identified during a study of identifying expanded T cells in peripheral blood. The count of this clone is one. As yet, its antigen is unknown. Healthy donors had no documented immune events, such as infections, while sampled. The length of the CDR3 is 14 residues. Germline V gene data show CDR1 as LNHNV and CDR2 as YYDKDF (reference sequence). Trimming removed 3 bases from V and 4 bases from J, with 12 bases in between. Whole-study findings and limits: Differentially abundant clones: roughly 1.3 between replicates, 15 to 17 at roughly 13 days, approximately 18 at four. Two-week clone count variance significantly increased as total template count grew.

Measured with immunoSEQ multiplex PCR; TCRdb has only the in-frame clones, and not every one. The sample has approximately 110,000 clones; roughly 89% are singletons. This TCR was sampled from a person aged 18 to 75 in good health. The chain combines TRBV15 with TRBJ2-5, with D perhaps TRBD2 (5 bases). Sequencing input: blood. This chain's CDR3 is CATSSERVAETQYF. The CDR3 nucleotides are TGTGCCACCAGCAGCGAGAGGGTAGCAGAGACCCAGTACTTC.